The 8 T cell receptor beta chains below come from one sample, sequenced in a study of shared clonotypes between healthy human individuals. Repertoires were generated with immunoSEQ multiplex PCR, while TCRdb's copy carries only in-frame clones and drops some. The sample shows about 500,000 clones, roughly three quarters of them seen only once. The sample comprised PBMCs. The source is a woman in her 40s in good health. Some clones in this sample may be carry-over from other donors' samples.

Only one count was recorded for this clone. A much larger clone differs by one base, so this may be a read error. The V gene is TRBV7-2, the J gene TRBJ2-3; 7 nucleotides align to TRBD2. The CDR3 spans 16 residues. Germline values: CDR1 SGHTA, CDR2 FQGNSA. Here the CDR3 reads CASSSPRLARTDTQCF. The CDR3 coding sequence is TGTGCCAGCAGCTCTCCCCGACTAGCCCGCACAGATACGCAGTGTTTT.

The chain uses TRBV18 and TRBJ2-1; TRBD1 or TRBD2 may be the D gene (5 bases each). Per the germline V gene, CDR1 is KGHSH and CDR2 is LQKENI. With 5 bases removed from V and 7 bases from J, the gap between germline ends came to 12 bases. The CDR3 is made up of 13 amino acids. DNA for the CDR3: TGTGCCAGCTCAGTCGGGACCGCAAATGAGCAGTTCTTC. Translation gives CASSVGTANEQFF. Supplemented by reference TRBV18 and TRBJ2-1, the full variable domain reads NAGVMQNPRHLVRRRGQEARLRCSPMKGHSHVYWYRQLPEEGLKFMVYLQKENIIDESGMPKERFSAEFPKEGPSILRIQQVVRGDSAAYFCASSVGTANEQFFGPGTRLTVL.

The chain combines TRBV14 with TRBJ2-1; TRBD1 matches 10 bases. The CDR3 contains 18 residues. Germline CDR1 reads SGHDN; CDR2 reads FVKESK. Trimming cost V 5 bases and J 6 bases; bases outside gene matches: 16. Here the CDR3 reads CASSSLPGTGVKGNEQFF. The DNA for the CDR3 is TGTGCCAGCAGCTCCCTCCCCGGGACAGGGGTGAAGGGCAATGAGCAGTTCTTC.

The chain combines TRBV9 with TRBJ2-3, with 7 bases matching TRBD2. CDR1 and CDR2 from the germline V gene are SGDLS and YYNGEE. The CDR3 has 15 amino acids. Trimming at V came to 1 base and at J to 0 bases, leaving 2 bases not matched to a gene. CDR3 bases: TGTGCCAGCAGCGTAATTAGCGGGAGCACAGATACGCAGTATTTT. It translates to CASSVISGSTDTQYF.

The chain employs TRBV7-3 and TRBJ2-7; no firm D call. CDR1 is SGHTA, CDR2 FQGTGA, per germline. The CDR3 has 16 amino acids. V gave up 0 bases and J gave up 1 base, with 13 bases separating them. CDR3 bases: TGTGCCAGCAGCTTAACGCCTAGGTGGAGTTCCTACGAGCAGTACTTC. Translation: CASSLTPRWSSYEQYF.

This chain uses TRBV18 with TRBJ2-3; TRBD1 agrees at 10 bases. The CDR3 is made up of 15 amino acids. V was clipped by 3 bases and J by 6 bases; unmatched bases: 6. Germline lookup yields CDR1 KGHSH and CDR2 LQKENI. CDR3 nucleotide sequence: TGTGCCAGCTCACCCTCGACAGGGGGCTTTGATACGCAGTATTTT. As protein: CASSPSTGGFDTQYF.

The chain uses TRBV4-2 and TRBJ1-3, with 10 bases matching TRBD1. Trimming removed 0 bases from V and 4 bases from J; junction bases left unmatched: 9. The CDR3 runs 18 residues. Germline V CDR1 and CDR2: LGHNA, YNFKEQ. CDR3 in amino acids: CASSQDLGQGTSGNTIYF. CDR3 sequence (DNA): TGTGCCAGCAGCCAAGATCTGGGACAGGGGACCTCCGGAAACACCATATATTTT.

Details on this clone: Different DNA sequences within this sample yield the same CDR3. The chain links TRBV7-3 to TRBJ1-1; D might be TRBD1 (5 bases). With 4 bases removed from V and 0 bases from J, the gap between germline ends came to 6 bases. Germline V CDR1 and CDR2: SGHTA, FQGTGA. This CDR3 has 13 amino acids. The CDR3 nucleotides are TGTGCCAGCAGCTCGACAGTGAACACTGAAGCTTTCTTT. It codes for CASSSTVNTEAFF.